This T cell receptor beta chain is drawn from a study of blood T cell repertoires in COVID-19. In the study's own analysis: Estimation of nucleated cell counts was performed using reference gene primer amplification. Sequencing was performed with immunoSEQ multiplex PCR; in TCRdb, only in-frame clones are kept and a portion is missing. V and J calls and clone size are those listed in that table; D and trimming were worked out from the DNA. The sample lists some 300,000 clones, 70% to 90% seen once, with 6.3% in the top ten. The CDR3 runs 15 residues. V trimming: 1 base; J trimming: 2 bases; junction bases outside the gene matches: 1. Germline-derived CDR1 and CDR2 are SGHDN and FVKESK.

The receptor comes from a woman in her forties or fifties with COVID-19, enrolled during active disease. What was sequenced was peripheral blood. The chain couples TRBV14 to TRBJ1-1, with TRBD1 matching 10 bases. The CDR3 coding sequence is TGTGCCAGCAGCCAAGGGACAGGGGGAAACACTGAAGCTTTCTTT. Translation gives CASSQGTGGNTEAFF. The full variable domain, with the rest looked up from reference TRBV14 and TRBJ1-1, is EAGVTQFPSHSVIEKGQTVTLRCDPISGHDNLYWYRRVMGKEIKFLLHFVKESKQDESGMPNNRFLAERTGGTYSTLKVQPAELEDSGVYFCASSQGTGGNTEAFFGQGTRLTVV.